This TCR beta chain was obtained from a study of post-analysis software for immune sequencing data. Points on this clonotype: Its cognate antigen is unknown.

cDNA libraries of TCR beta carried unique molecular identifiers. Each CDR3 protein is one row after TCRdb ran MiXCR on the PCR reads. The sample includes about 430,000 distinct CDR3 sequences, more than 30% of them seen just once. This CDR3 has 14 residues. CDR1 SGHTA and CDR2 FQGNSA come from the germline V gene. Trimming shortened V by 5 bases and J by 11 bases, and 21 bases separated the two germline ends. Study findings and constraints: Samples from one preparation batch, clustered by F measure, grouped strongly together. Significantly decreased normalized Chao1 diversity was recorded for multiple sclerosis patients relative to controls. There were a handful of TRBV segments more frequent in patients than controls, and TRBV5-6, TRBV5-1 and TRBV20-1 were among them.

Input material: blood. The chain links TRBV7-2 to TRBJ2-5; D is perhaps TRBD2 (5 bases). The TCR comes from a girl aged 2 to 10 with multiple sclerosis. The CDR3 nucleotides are TGTGCCAGCAGCATTGGACTTAACTACAATGAGCAGTACTTC. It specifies CASSIGLNYNEQYF.